The 32 T cell receptor beta chains presented below share a single source sample, sequenced in a study of read filtering for tumor transcriptome and immune sequencing. From about 400 ng of RNA, a library with molecular barcoded alpha/delta and beta/gamma adaptors was made. TCRdb used MiXCR to reprocess the reads, holding one entry per CDR3 protein. The sample lists approximately 23,000 distinct CDR3 sequences; 20% to 25% were seen once. What was sequenced was a population of CD138-negative cells sorted from bone marrow. Receptors originate from a donor aged 40 or over with multiple myeloma.

This clonotype was seen at least ten times. The chain joins TRBV2 to TRBJ2-2, with 9 bases that match TRBD2. V shed 5 bases, J shed 3 bases, and the junction held 4 bases outside the gene matches. The CDR3 is 15 residues long. Germline lookup yields CDR1 SNHLY and CDR2 FYNNEI. In DNA, the CDR3 is TGTGCCAGCAGTTTTCGACTAGCGGACACCGGGGAGCTGTTTTTT. Protein product: CASSFRLADTGELFF.

Of note for this clonotype: A much larger clone differs by one base, so this may be a read error. Because the CDR3 is missing its conserved closing phenylalanine or tryptophan, this is likely a read error. J is TRBJ2-3 and V is TRBV6-6; D is unresolved. Germline V gives CDR1 MNHNY, CDR2 SVGAGI (reference sequence). The CDR3 length is 14 residues. V was shortened by 0 bases and J by 3 bases, with 7 bases between the two germline ends. The CDR3 protein is CASSYSNPTDTQYL. The DNA of the CDR3 is TGTGCCAGCAGTTACTCGAACCCTACAGATACGCAGTATCTT.

Comments on this clonotype: No conserved phenylalanine or tryptophan is present at the end of the CDR3, so a read error is the likely explanation. The DNA is left out, because the CDR3 cannot be placed on it with certainty; the CDR3 is given as TCRdb lists it. V usage is TRBV19 and J usage is TRBJ2-1; TRBD2 reflects the table's D call only, with no check against the DNA. Germline V gene lookup returns CDR1 LNHDA and CDR2 SQIVND (reference sequence). Including both end residues, the CDR3 is 16 amino acids long. The CDR3 protein is CASSKWTSGRANEQSY.

The sample holds many counts of this clonotype. This chain links TRBV24-1 with TRBJ1-1, with D unresolved. Per the germline V gene, CDR1 is KGHDR and CDR2 is SFDVKD. V was cut by 8 bases and J by 8 bases, with 8 bases left in between. The CDR3 extends over 10 amino acids. CDR3 residues: CATNRAEAFF. DNA for the CDR3: TGTGCCACCAACCGGGCCGAAGCTTTCTTT.

This clonotype was picked up many times. The chain has TRBV28 and TRBJ2-3; TRBD2 matches 10 bases. The CDR3 runs to 17 residues. The germline V gene has CDR1 MDHEN and CDR2 SYDVKM. With V trimmed by 5 bases and J by 2 bases, 10 bases remained unmatched. CDR3 region: CASSTPGLAGDTDTQYF. The CDR3 nucleotides read TGTGCCAGCAGTACTCCGGGGCTAGCGGGAGACACAGATACGCAGTATTTT.

This clonotype was detected many times. The chain carries TRBV9 and TRBJ2-5, with D perhaps being TRBD1 or TRBD2 (5 bases each). V lost 0 bases and J lost 1, with 10 bases in between. The CDR3 consists of 15 residues. The V gene's germline CDR1 is SGDLS and CDR2 YYNGEE. Here the CDR3 reads CASSVAGRRQETQYF. CDR3 coding DNA: TGTGCCAGCAGCGTAGCGGGGCGGCGCCAAGAGACCCAGTACTTC.

In this sample, this clonotype turned up many times. The CDR3 loop reads CASSSIEGATNEKLFF. DNA for the CDR3: TGCGCCAGCAGCTCAATTGAGGGGGCAACTAATGAAAAACTGTTTTTT. The V and J genes are TRBV5-1 and TRBJ1-4, with D perhaps TRBD1 (6 bases). The V end lost 3 bases, the J end lost 0 bases, and 12 bases lay between the germline ends. This CDR3 has 16 residues. The germline V gene has CDR1 SGHRS and CDR2 YFSETQ.

This clonotype was recorded at least ten times. This chain links TRBV9 with TRBJ2-1, with D possibly being TRBD1 (5 bases). V lost 0 bases and J lost 7, with 14 bases in between. CDR3 length equals 15 residues. Germline V gene sequence: CDR1 SGDLS, CDR2 YYNGEE. The CDR3 nucleotides are TGTGCCAGCAGCGTAGGGGGCCCGGCCTGGAATGAGCAGTTCTTC. Translating gives CASSVGGPAWNEQFF.

This clonotype was recorded at least ten times. This chain joins TRBV5-1 and TRBJ2-1; a possible D gene is TRBD2 (6 bases). The CDR3 runs to 15 residues. Between the trimmed V and J ends, which lost 3 bases and 6 bases, there was a span of 16 bases. The germline V gene has CDR1 SGHRS and CDR2 YFSETQ. The CDR3 loop is CASSSGSTPSNEQFF. CDR3 coding DNA: TGCGCCAGCAGCTCCGGGAGCACCCCAAGCAATGAGCAGTTCTTC.

This clonotype was detected ten times or more. The J gene is TRBJ1-5, the V gene TRBV28, with no clear D. Germline CDR1 is MDHEN and CDR2 is SYDVKM. V lost 3 bases to trimming and J lost 7 bases, with 13 bases between them. CDR3 length: 14 residues. The CDR3 DNA reads as TGTGCCAGCAGTTTCAGGTCTTTATTCCAGCCCCAGCATTTT. Protein: CASSFRSLFQPQHF.

This clonotype was observed at least ten times. This chain links TRBV28 with TRBJ2-3; D may be TRBD1 (6 bases). The CDR3 totals 13 residues. CDR1 and CDR2 (germline): MDHEN, SYDVKM. Deletions cut 2 bases from V and 3 bases from J, with 6 bases between. CDR3 sequence (DNA): TGTGCCAGCAGTTTACAGGGGACAGATACGCAGTATTTT. The encoded protein is CASSLQGTDTQYF.

By share, this clonotype ranks as medium-sized (0.01 to 0.1%). The genes are TRBV24-1 and TRBJ2-1; maybe TRBD2 (5 bases). Germline V CDR1 and CDR2: KGHDR, SFDVKD. Trimming pared 0 bases from V and 6 bases from J, leaving 8 bases between. The CDR3 contains 14 residues. CDR3 nucleotides: TGTGCCACCAGTGATTTGGGAGGTTTCAATGAGCAGTTCTTC. This sequence encodes CATSDLGGFNEQFF.

Comments on this clonotype: A much larger clone differs from this one at a single base, so this may be a read error. This chain connects TRBV11-2 to TRBJ2-5, with TRBD1 matching over 7 bases. The length of the CDR3 is 13 residues. Germline CDR1 SGHAT, CDR2 FQNNGV. The CDR3 DNA sequence: TGTGCCAGCAGCCGAGGGGGCTTGGAGACCCTGTACTTC. Translation: CASSRGGLETLYF. Variable domain in full (rest from reference TRBV11-2 and TRBJ2-5): EAGVAQSPRYKIIEKRQSVAFWCNPISGHATLYWYQQILGQGPKLLIQFQNNGVVDDSQLPKDRFSAERLKGVDSTLKIQPAKLEDSAVYLCASSRGGLETLYFGPGTRLLVL.

The table lists this clonotype with many counts. This chain uses TRBV19 with TRBJ2-7, with 7 bases identical to TRBD2. The germline V gene encodes CDR1 LNHDA and CDR2 SQIVND (reference sequence). V dropped 7 bases and J dropped 0; count of bases not matched to a gene: 6. The CDR3 sequence is 14 residues long. This CDR3 is CASKRDYSSYEQYF. CDR3 bases: TGTGCCAGTAAACGGGACTACAGCTCCTACGAGCAGTACTTC.

The sample holds many counts of this clonotype. The V and J genes are TRBV28 and TRBJ2-3, with TRBD1 matching over 10 bases. Per the germline V gene, CDR1 is MDHEN and CDR2 is SYDVKM. Trimming took 6 bases from V and 5 from J; bases not matched to a gene: 14. This CDR3 region has 17 residues. CDR3 protein: CASSLPPGQGKGDTQYF. The CDR3 region has the DNA TGTGCCAGCAGCCTGCCTCCGGGACAGGGGAAGGGAGATACGCAGTATTTT.

This clonotype was seen many times. The junction departs from the called germline gene at one end, perhaps through a read error. The V and J genes are TRBV20-1 and TRBJ2-1, with 8 bases matching TRBD1. The CDR3 is 14 residues long. Germline CDR1 reads DFQATT; CDR2 reads SNEGSKA (reference sequence). The CDR3 here is CSARAGQGYNERFF. The CDR3 DNA reads TGCAGTGCTAGGGCCGGACAGGGATACAATGAGCGGTTCTTC.

Turning to this clonotype: Just one base apart from a much larger clone, this may be a read error. The chain links TRBV7-9 to TRBJ1-4; D is possibly TRBD1 (5 bases). This CDR3 is built from 15 residues. CDR1 and CDR2 (germline): SEHNR, FQNEAQ (reference sequence). The DNA for the CDR3 is TGTGCCAGCAGCTTAGACGGGGGGAAGAATGAAAAACTGTCTTTT. Protein: CASSLDGGKNEKLSF.

Details on this clonotype: This probably arose from a read error, given a far larger clone one base away. This rearrangement joins TRBV11-3 to TRBJ2-3; 7 bases fit TRBD1. Per germline, CDR1 SGHNT and CDR2 YENEEA. The CDR3 length is 16 residues. The CDR3 bases are TGTGACAGCAGCTTAATGCGGACAGGCGACGCAGATACGCAGTATTTT. Protein: CDSSLMRTGDADTQYF.

To note about this clonotype: A much bigger clone sits one base away, suggesting this may be a read error. The chain uses TRBV5-1 and TRBJ2-1; D is perhaps TRBD2 (5 bases). CDR1 is SGHRS and CDR2 is YFSETQ in the germline V gene. CDR3 length: 8 residues. The CDR3 loop reads CANYSPGF. The CDR3 nucleotides are TGCGCCAACTACTCTCCGGGGTTC.

Ten or more counts support this clonotype. This chain joins TRBV27 and TRBJ2-1; perhaps TRBD1 as D (6 bases). Germline loops: CDR1 MNHEY, CDR2 SMNVEV (reference sequence). The CDR3 sequence is 15 residues long. Trimming took 6 bases from V and 4 from J, leaving 16 bases between them. The CDR3 loop is CASRPGRGWYNEQFF. The CDR3 bases are TGTGCCAGCAGACCAGGCAGGGGATGGTACAATGAGCAGTTCTTC.

This clonotype has a count of ten or more. The junction departs from germline at one end; a sequencing error may be responsible. This chain links TRBV5-1 with TRBJ2-7, with a weak D call TRBD1 (6 bases). The CDR3 loop spans 15 amino acids. Germline V lookup: CDR1 SGHRS, CDR2 YFSETQ. The CDR3 nucleotides are TGCGCCGGCAGGGGTGCGGCGGACAGCTCCTACGAGCAGTACTTC. Translated: CAGRGAADSSYEQYF.

Regarding this clonotype: At one boundary the junction diverges from the germline segment, which might be a read error. The gene calls are TRBV14 and TRBJ2-1; D perhaps matches TRBD1 (5 bases). CDR1 and CDR2 (germline): SGHDN, FVKESK. CDR3 length: 18 residues. Here the CDR3 DNA reads TGTGCCAGCAGCCAAGCTACCTCGAGGACACGTTCCTACAATGAGCAGCTCTTC. This encodes CASSQATSRTRSYNEQLF.

This clonotype was detected many times. This chain connects TRBV2 to TRBJ2-3, with D unresolved. The V and J ends lost 8 bases and 9 bases respectively, with 15 bases between them. This CDR3 is 12 amino acids long. CDR1 is SNHLY and CDR2 is FYNNEI in the germline V gene. CDR3 coding DNA: TGTGCCAGCCTTCCCAATCGCGACACGCAGTATTTT. This translates into CASLPNRDTQYF.

This clonotype occurred many times. The CDR3 sequence: CSARDKLAALLRETQYF. In nucleotides, the CDR3 is TGCAGTGCTAGAGATAAGCTAGCGGCCTTACTTAGGGAGACCCAGTACTTC. The chain uses TRBV20-1 and TRBJ2-5, with 7 bases matching TRBD2. V was pared by 0 bases and J by 5 bases, with 15 bases of the junction left unmatched. Germline V CDR1 and CDR2: DFQATT, SNEGSKA (reference sequence). The CDR3 sequence is 17 residues long.

This clonotype appeared many times. V gene TRBV6-1 combines with J gene TRBJ1-5, with 7 bases fitting TRBD1. V shed 1 base and J 6 bases; nucleotides not matched to a gene: 6. Germline V gives CDR1 MNHNS, CDR2 SASEGT. The CDR3 has 15 amino acids. In DNA, the CDR3 is TGTGCCAGCAGTGAAGAGACAGGGTGGGCTCAGCCCCAGCATTTT. Translating gives CASSEETGWAQPQHF.

Comment on this clonotype: A much larger clone lies a single base off, so this may be a read error. The chain has TRBV7-8 and TRBJ1-4; a possible D gene is TRBD1 (5 bases). CDR3 length: 11 amino acids. CDR1 SGHVS and CDR2 FQNEAQ come from the germline V gene. The CDR3 loop is CASSLDRNLLF. CDR3 DNA sequence: TGTGCCAGCAGCTTAGACAGGAACCTGCTTTTT.

This clonotype has a count of ten or more. The chain carries TRBV28 and TRBJ2-2; 8 bases fit TRBD1. CDR3 length equals 16 residues. Germline trimming cut 3 bases from V and 4 bases from J; bases unmatched to any gene: 7. Looked up from germline, CDR1 is MDHEN and CDR2 is SYDVKM. The CDR3 here is CASSFFGTGRTGELFF. CDR3 sequence (DNA): TGTGCCAGCAGTTTCTTCGGGACAGGCCGCACCGGGGAGCTGTTTTTT.

This clonotype was detected ten times or more. This chain links TRBV29-1 with TRBJ1-3; no definite D call. The germline V gene has CDR1 SQVTM and CDR2 ANQGSEA. Trimming took 6 bases from V and 0 from J, leaving 6 bases between them. CDR3 length equals 12 residues. The CDR3 spells CSVSSSGNTIYF. The CDR3 bases are TGCAGCGTGTCCAGCTCTGGAAACACCATATATTTT.

This clonotype appeared many times. The chain is built from TRBV19 and TRBJ2-6, with D uncertain. CDR3 length: 15 amino acids. Germline loops: CDR1 LNHDA, CDR2 SQIVND (reference sequence). Trimming shortened V by 6 bases and J by 1 base, and 10 bases separated the two germline ends. The CDR3 reads CASSFQPSGANVLTF. In nucleotides, the CDR3 is TGTGCCAGTAGCTTTCAGCCATCTGGGGCCAACGTCCTGACTTTC.

The J gene is TRBJ2-1, the V gene TRBV27; 10 bases align to TRBD2. The V and J ends lost 2 bases and 9 bases, in that order; junction bases with no gene match: 16. CDR3 length equals 18 residues. Germline CDR1 and CDR2: MNHEY and SMNVEV (reference sequence). CDR3: CASSLRPGASGRRGEQFF. For the CDR3, the DNA is TGTGCCAGCAGTTTAAGACCCGGGGCTAGCGGGAGAAGGGGTGAGCAGTTCTTC.

V usage is TRBV3-1 and J usage is TRBJ2-7; TRBD2 matches 15 bases. V was pared by 4 bases and J by 7 bases, with 8 bases of the junction left unmatched. This CDR3 spans 16 amino acids. CDR1 and CDR2 (germline): LGHDT, YNNKEL (reference sequence). This CDR3 reads CASSRSGLAGGREQYF. CDR3 sequence (DNA): TGTGCCAGCAGCCGGTCCGGACTAGCGGGAGGGCGAGAGCAGTACTTC.

On this clonotype itself: This clone may be a read error of a much larger clone one base away. The rearrangement joins TRBV5-1 to TRBJ1-1; 7 bases agree with TRBD1. The V and J ends lost 0 bases and 5 bases, in that order; junction bases with no gene match: 7. The CDR3 loop spans 15 amino acids. Looked up from germline, CDR1 is SGHRS and CDR2 is YFSETQ. CDR3 protein: CASSLAVGGGTEAFF. CDR3 DNA sequence: TGCGCCAGCAGCTTGGCCGTAGGGGGCGGGACTGAAGCTTTCTTT.